Sequencing of this TCR beta chain was carried out in a study of blood T cell repertoires in COVID-19. TCRdb's copy holds only in-frame clones and misses some; the assay was immunoSEQ multiplex PCR. The table records around 80,000 clones, 60% to 75% of them present only once. V lost 0 bases to trimming and J lost 9 bases, with 13 bases between them. Germline loops: CDR1 SGDLS, CDR2 YYNGEE. CDR3 length: 14 residues. Material for sequencing was peripheral blood. The sequence was collected from a man between 50 and 59 years old with active or convalescent COVID-19. The V call is TRBV9, the J call TRBJ2-1; the D gene is possibly TRBD1 (6 bases). The CDR3 nucleotides are TGTGCCAGCAGCGTAGTGGACAGTACCGGTGAGCAGTTCTTC. It yields the protein CASSVVDSTGEQFF.